This passage covers 31 T cell receptor beta chains from one sample sequenced in a study of cytomegalovirus exposure and HLA in healthy donors. PCR employed 60 Vbeta and 13 Jbeta primers. Clones were sequenced by immunoSEQ multiplex PCR, and TCRdb holds only the in-frame ones, with some missing. The top ten hold around 5.9% of the sample, which has approximately 140,000 clones, about 80% seen once. Sample: PBMCs. These receptors all come from a woman aged 40-49 years in good health and CMV-seropositive.

This rearrangement joins TRBV18 to TRBJ2-1; TRBD1 aligns across 9 bases. Losses at the gene ends were 5 bases for V and 0 bases for J; bases not matched to a gene: 5. Germline values: CDR1 KGHSH, CDR2 LQKENI. CDR3 length: 16 amino acids. The CDR3 loop reads CASSRMDRGSYNEQFF. The CDR3 DNA follows: TGTGCCAGCTCAAGAATGGACAGGGGCTCCTACAATGAGCAGTTCTTC.

The rearrangement uses TRBV7-9 and TRBJ2-2; D might be TRBD2 (6 bases). The germline CDR1 and CDR2 sequences are SEHNR and FQNEAQ (reference sequence). This CDR3 is 14 amino acids long. Trimming shortened V by 0 bases and J by 4 bases, and 6 bases separated the two germline ends. CDR3 residues: CASSLAGGTGELFF. Here the CDR3 DNA reads TGTGCCAGCAGCTTAGCGGGAGGCACCGGGGAGCTGTTTTTT. The full variable domain, in which reference TRBV7-9 and TRBJ2-2 provide the parts outside the CDR3, is DTGVSQNPRHKITKRGQNVTFRCDPISEHNRLYWYRQTLGQGPEFLTYFQNEAQLEKSRLLSDRFSAERPKGSFSTLEIQRTEQGDSAMYLCASSLAGGTGELFFGEGSRLTVL.

This clone has a single count. The DNA for the CDR3 is TGTGCCTGGAGTAGGGGCTTCAGTCACTCTGGAAACACCATATATTTT. Protein product: CAWSRGFSHSGNTIYF. V is TRBV30 and J is TRBJ1-3; TRBD1 might be the D (5 bases). V was trimmed by 2 bases and J by 0 bases, leaving 14 bases between them. Germline V CDR1 and CDR2: GTSNPN, SVGIG (reference sequence). The CDR3 contains 16 residues.

The J gene is TRBJ1-2, the V gene TRBV5-1, with 8 positions matching TRBD1. V dropped 4 bases and J dropped 7; count of bases not matched to a gene: 9. This CDR3 has 14 residues. From germline, CDR1 is SGHRS and CDR2 YFSETQ. The CDR3 reads CASSGQGIGIGYTF. CDR3 bases: TGCGCCAGCAGCGGACAGGGAATTGGCATTGGCTACACCTTC.

About this clone itself: In the same sample, other DNA sequences code for this CDR3. The J gene is TRBJ2-7, the V gene TRBV6-6, with D possibly TRBD1 on 6 matching bases. Germline V gene lookup returns CDR1 MNHNY and CDR2 SVGAGI (reference sequence). Trimming took 5 bases from V and 7 from J, leaving 12 bases between them. CDR3 size: 12 residues. The CDR3 loop is CASSTTGYEQYF. CDR3 nucleotides: TGTGCCAGCAGTACGACAGGCTATGAGCAGTACTTC.

In this sample, this clone turned up a few times. The chain joins TRBV7-8 to TRBJ2-1, with D possibly matching TRBD2 (6 bases). The V end lost 5 bases, the J end lost 7 bases, and 6 bases lay between the germline ends. Germline V gene sequence: CDR1 SGHVS, CDR2 FQNEAQ. The CDR3 totals 11 residues. CDR3: CASSRGNEQFF. Here the CDR3 DNA reads TGTGCCAGCAGCCGGGGGAATGAGCAGTTCTTC.

The V call is TRBV29-1, the J call TRBJ1-2, with TRBD1 as a possible D gene (5 bases). Germline assignment: CDR1 SQVTM and CDR2 ANQGSEA. V lost 5 bases and J lost 6, with 19 bases in between. The CDR3 has 14 residues. Written as DNA, the CDR3 is TGCAGCGTTACCCAGGCAGGGAAGTATGATGGCTACACCTTC. Protein sequence: CSVTQAGKYDGYTF. Based on the CDR3 plus reference TRBV29-1 and TRBJ1-2, the full variable domain is SAVISQKPSRDICQRGTSLTIQCQVDSQVTMMFWYRQQPGQSLTLIATANQGSEATYESGFVIDKFPISRPNLTFSTLTVSNMSPEDSSIYLCSVTQAGKYDGYTFGSGTRLTVV.

The chain has TRBV10-3 and TRBJ1-3, with D perhaps matching TRBD1 (6 bases). The CDR3 is 13 residues long. CDR1 is ENHRY and CDR2 is SYGVKD in the germline V gene. Trimming took 10 bases from V and 2 from J, leaving 12 bases between them. The CDR3 DNA reads TGTGCCAGCCATGGGACAACTGGAAACACCATATATTTT. Translating gives CASHGTTGNTIYF.

This sequence joins TRBV6-5 and TRBJ1-5; 11 positions agree with TRBD1. J was trimmed by 5 bases and V by 5 bases; bases with no gene match: 5. From germline, CDR1 is MNHEY and CDR2 SVGAGI. The CDR3 totals 15 residues. The DNA of the CDR3 is TGTGCCAGCAGTCCCTGGGACAGGGGGGATCAGCCCCAGCATTTT. It is translated as CASSPWDRGDQPQHF.

The genes are TRBV6-5 and TRBJ2-1; 7 nucleotides line up with TRBD2. V was pared by 0 bases and J by 6 bases, with 5 bases of the junction left unmatched. The CDR3 covers 15 residues. Germline values: CDR1 MNHEY, CDR2 SVGAGI. In DNA form, the CDR3 reads TGTGCCAGCAGTTACTCGTGGGAGGGAATCAATGAGCAGTTCTTC. Its protein is CASSYSWEGINEQFF.

The chain has TRBV6-1 and TRBJ1-2, with a possible D match to TRBD1 (6 bases). This CDR3 comprises 15 residues. V was shortened by 7 bases and J by 3 bases, with 18 bases between the two germline ends. CDR1 and CDR2 (germline): MNHNS, SASEGT. CDR3 sequence: CASTTPSRGDYGYTF. CDR3 in DNA: TGTGCCAGCACCACTCCGAGCAGGGGCGACTATGGCTACACCTTC.

The J gene is TRBJ2-7, the V gene TRBV7-6; TRBD2 agrees at 7 bases. Germline V CDR1 and CDR2: SGHVS, FNYEAQ. The CDR3 consists of 15 residues. J was trimmed by 4 bases and V by 1 base; bases with no gene match: 7. This chain's CDR3 is CASSLVSAGAYEQYF. CDR3 in DNA: TGTGCCAGCAGCTTAGTCTCGGCGGGAGCGTACGAGCAGTACTTC.

This CDR3 is CASGGERVGDTQYF. The CDR3 DNA reads as TGTGCCAGCGGGGGAGAGCGGGTGGGAGATACGCAGTATTTT. This chain connects TRBV9 to TRBJ2-3; tentatively, D is TRBD2 (6 bases). Germline V lookup: CDR1 SGDLS, CDR2 YYNGEE. V was cut by 7 bases and J by 5 bases, with 17 bases left in between. The CDR3 runs 14 residues.

This chain uses TRBV9 with TRBJ2-3; possible D gene TRBD2, 5 bases. CDR1 SGDLS and CDR2 YYNGEE come from the germline V gene. This CDR3 has 13 residues. V was trimmed by 4 bases and J by 7 bases, leaving 13 bases between them. CDR3 amino acids: CASSPEAANTQYF. CDR3 nucleotides: TGTGCCAGCAGCCCGGAGGCTGCTAATACGCAGTATTTT.

J is TRBJ2-1 and V is TRBV5-6, with a weak D call TRBD1 (6 bases). This CDR3 contains 10 residues. The germline V gene has CDR1 SGHDT and CDR2 YYEEEE. Trimming removed 7 bases at V and 8 bases at J, with 7 bases between. The CDR3 coding sequence is TGTGCCAGCGGGGGCTATGAGCAGTTCTTC. Translated, it gives CASGGYEQFF.

This clone came up once. The chain couples TRBV19 to TRBJ2-6; weak D call: TRBD1 (5 bases). The CDR3 contains 17 residues. Trimming pared 5 bases from V and 0 bases from J, leaving 14 bases between. CDR1 LNHDA and CDR2 SQIVND come from the germline V gene (reference sequence). This CDR3 reads CASSSQGSRSGANVLTF. The CDR3 DNA reads as TGTGCCAGTAGTTCCCAGGGTTCCCGCTCTGGGGCCAACGTCCTGACTTTC.

The chain has TRBV7-9 and TRBJ1-1; maybe TRBD1 (6 bases). Germline V gene lookup returns CDR1 SEHNR and CDR2 FQNEAQ (reference sequence). This CDR3 is built from 14 residues. V lost 5 bases, J lost 1 base, and 11 bases lay in between. The CDR3 bases are TGTGCCAGCAGCCGACAGGTCAAGAACACTGAAGCTTTCTTT. This encodes CASSRQVKNTEAFF. The entire variable domain, with the rest obtained from reference TRBV7-9 and TRBJ1-1, is as follows: DTGVSQNPRHKITKRGQNVTFRCDPISEHNRLYWYRQTLGQGPEFLTYFQNEAQLEKSRLLSDRFSAERPKGSFSTLEIQRTEQGDSAMYLCASSRQVKNTEAFFGQGTRLTVV.

The chain links TRBV4-1 to TRBJ2-2; TRBD2 aligns across 10 bases. V was clipped by 0 bases and J by 7 bases; unmatched bases: 11. CDR1 is MGHRA, CDR2 YSYEKL, per germline. This CDR3 contains 18 residues. CDR3 sequence: CASSQEGGTSGIYGELFF. The CDR3 DNA follows: TGCGCCAGCAGCCAAGAGGGGGGAACTAGCGGGATATACGGGGAGCTGTTTTTT.

The rearrangement joins TRBV2 to TRBJ2-3; 14 bases line up with TRBD2. Trimming cost V 6 bases and J 1 base; bases outside gene matches: 9. CDR3 length equals 18 residues. Germline CDR1 reads SNHLY; CDR2 reads FYNNEI. The CDR3 DNA sequence: TGTGCCAGCAGGCCCGGGACTAGCGGGAGTGTCGGCACAGATACGCAGTATTTT. Translation: CASRPGTSGSVGTDTQYF.

This clone was detected a few times. J is TRBJ1-1 and V is TRBV23-1; D call uncertain. TRBV23-1 is an open reading frame whose function is uncertain. V was clipped by 7 bases and J by 5 bases, with 2 bases between them. The length of the CDR3 is 9 residues. CDR3 loop: CASTTEAFF. CDR3 nucleotides: TGCGCCAGCACTACTGAAGCTTTCTTT.

The genes are TRBV7-8 and TRBJ2-7; tentatively, D is TRBD2 (6 bases). Trimming shortened V by 4 bases and J by 5 bases, and 15 bases separated the two germline ends. From germline, CDR1 is SGHVS and CDR2 FQNEAQ. This CDR3 is built from 14 residues. CDR3 amino acids: CASSSPGRGDEQYF. The CDR3 nucleotides read TGTGCCAGCAGCTCCCCCGGGAGAGGCGACGAGCAGTACTTC. Full variable domain (missing parts from reference TRBV7-8 and TRBJ2-7): GAGVSQSPRYKVAKRGQDVALRCDPISGHVSLFWYQQALGQGPEFLTYFQNEAQLDKSGLPSDRFFAERPEGSVSTLKIQRTQQEDSAVYLCASSSPGRGDEQYFGPGTRLTVT.

The chain recombines TRBV5-4 with TRBJ2-7, with 7 bases identical to TRBD2. The CDR3 runs 14 residues. Germline CDR1 SGHNT, CDR2 YYREEE (reference sequence). V lost 0 bases and J lost 5; bases outside the gene matches: 5. The CDR3 bases are TGTGCCAGCAGCTTGGGGACTAGTCCCGACGAGCAGTACTTC. Protein sequence: CASSLGTSPDEQYF.

This clone appeared once. The gene calls are TRBV18 and TRBJ2-3; the match to TRBD2 covers 14 bases. From germline, CDR1 is KGHSH and CDR2 LQKENI. With V trimmed by 5 bases and J by 4 bases, 2 bases remained unmatched. CDR3 length equals 15 residues. Here the CDR3 DNA reads TGTGCCAGCTCAGGGACTAGCGGGAGCCCAGATACGCAGTATTTT. It yields the protein CASSGTSGSPDTQYF.

The chain joins TRBV7-9 to TRBJ2-2; TRBD1 is a possible D gene (5 bases). V was cut by 5 bases and J by 5 bases, with 9 bases left in between. The CDR3 length is 13 residues. The germline CDR1 and CDR2 sequences are SEHNR and FQNEAQ (reference sequence). The CDR3 sequence: CASSPTVTGELFF. As DNA, the CDR3 is TGTGCCAGCAGCCCGACAGTAACCGGGGAGCTGTTTTTT.

CDR3 in DNA: TGTGCCAGCAAGGCGGGTCTCACCGAACTGGACGAGCAGTACTTC. Protein product: CASKAGLTELDEQYF. The chain has TRBV2 and TRBJ2-7; the D gene is possibly TRBD2 (5 bases). The length of the CDR3 is 15 residues. Trimming cost V 7 bases and J 5 bases, with 21 bases left between them. Germline CDR1 and CDR2: SNHLY and FYNNEI.

The chain couples TRBV11-3 to TRBJ2-1, with D perhaps matching TRBD1 (5 bases). The germline CDR1 and CDR2 sequences are SGHNT and YENEEA. This CDR3 is 13 amino acids long. Deletions cut 6 bases from V and 7 bases from J, with 13 bases between. The CDR3 is CASRLQGINEQFF. CDR3 bases: TGTGCCAGCAGGCTCCAGGGAATTAATGAGCAGTTCTTC.

This sequence joins TRBV11-2 and TRBJ2-5, with TRBD2 matching over 12 bases. J was trimmed by 2 bases and V by 4 bases; bases with no gene match: 2. The germline CDR1 and CDR2 sequences are SGHAT and FQNNGV. This CDR3 region has 15 residues. The CDR3 is CASSSGTSGQETQYF. The CDR3 nucleotides read TGTGCCAGCAGCTCCGGGACTAGCGGGCAAGAGACCCAGTACTTC.

This chain joins TRBV6-5 and TRBJ2-7, with a weak D call TRBD1 (7 bases). Germline CDR1 and CDR2: MNHEY and SVGAGI. V lost 6 bases to trimming and J lost 6 bases, with 15 bases between them. This CDR3 has 13 amino acids. The CDR3 spells CASRDSGGREQYF. The CDR3 coding sequence is TGTGCCAGCAGGGACTCAGGGGGGCGCGAGCAGTACTTC.

This chain connects TRBV25-1 to TRBJ2-2, with 11 bases that match TRBD1. The CDR3 is made up of 17 amino acids. CDR1 and CDR2 from the germline V gene are MGHDK and SYGVNS. V shed 3 bases and J 4 bases; nucleotides not matched to a gene: 7. CDR3: CASSDPWTGGITGELFF. DNA of the CDR3: TGTGCCAGCAGTGATCCCTGGACAGGGGGCATCACCGGGGAGCTGTTTTTT.

The rearrangement uses TRBV10-2 and TRBJ2-1; tentative D call: TRBD2 (6 bases). CDR3 length: 15 amino acids. Trimming removed 1 base from V and 0 bases from J, with 7 bases in between. Germline CDR1 is WSHSY and CDR2 is SAAADI. This CDR3 reads CASSELGGSYNEQFF. The CDR3 bases are TGCGCCAGCAGTGAGTTGGGGGGCTCCTACAATGAGCAGTTCTTC.

The genes are TRBV7-9 and TRBJ2-7, with D maybe TRBD2 (7 bases). The V gene lost 5 bases and the J gene lost 2 bases, with 22 bases spanning the gap. The V gene's germline CDR1 is SEHNR and CDR2 FQNEAQ (reference sequence). This CDR3 has 17 amino acids. The CDR3 bases are TGTGCCAGCAGCGCAGGACTAGGGGGGATATTCCCCTACGAGCAGTACTTC. Its protein product is CASSAGLGGIFPYEQYF.